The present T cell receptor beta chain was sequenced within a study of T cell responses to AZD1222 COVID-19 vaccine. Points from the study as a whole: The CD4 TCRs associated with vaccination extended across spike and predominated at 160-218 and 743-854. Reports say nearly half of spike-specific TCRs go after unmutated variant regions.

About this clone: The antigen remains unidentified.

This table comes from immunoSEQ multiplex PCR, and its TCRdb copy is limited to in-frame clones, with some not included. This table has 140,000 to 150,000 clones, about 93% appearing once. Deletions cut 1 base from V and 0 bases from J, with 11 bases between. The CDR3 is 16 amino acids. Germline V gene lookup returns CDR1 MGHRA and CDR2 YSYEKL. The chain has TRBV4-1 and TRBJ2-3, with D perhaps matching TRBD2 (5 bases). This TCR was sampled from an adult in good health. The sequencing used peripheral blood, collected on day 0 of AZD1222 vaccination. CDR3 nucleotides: TGCGCCAGCAGCCAAGTCCTTCTAGCTAGCACAGATACGCAGTATTTT. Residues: CASSQVLLASTDTQYF.